This TCR beta chain was sequenced for a study of blood T cell repertoires in COVID-19. As for the study in general: Spain, Italy and the United States supplied samples that represented acute and convalescent COVID-19. Nucleic acid was either cDNA or gDNA, and it came from T cells, B-cell-depleted T cells, or PBMCs.

Original data processing: Reference gene primer amplification in the assay estimated nucleated cell counts. Clones were sequenced by immunoSEQ multiplex PCR, and TCRdb holds only the in-frame ones, with some missing. D and trimming were read from the DNA, whereas the V and J calls and clone size are those reported in that table. The data contain more than 95,000 clones, 90% of them singletons. V gave up 1 base and J gave up 4 bases, with 10 bases separating them. The germline gives CDR1 SGHVS, CDR2 FQNEAQ. The CDR3 consists of 14 residues. The origin of this receptor is a man aged 60 to 75 with acute or convalescent COVID-19. Sequencing was carried out using peripheral blood. The V and J genes are TRBV7-8 and TRBJ1-2; D may be TRBD1 (5 bases). CDR3: CASSLVRQSYGYTF. CDR3 coding DNA: TGTGCCAGCAGCTTAGTCCGACAGAGCTATGGCTACACCTTC.